Sequencing of this T cell receptor (beta chain) was carried out in a study of blood T cell repertoires in COVID-19. This study enrolled people aged about 18 to 100 from around 25 US geographic areas. Cohorts were assigned according to the clinical history that participants reported. Assay: immunoSEQ multiplex PCR; the TCRdb copy retains only in-frame clones and omits some. This sample yields around 400,000 clones, of which roughly four fifths are seen a single time; less than 6% belongs to the top ten. Trimming took 9 bases from V and 6 from J, leaving 16 bases between them. The germline V gene has CDR1 KGHDR and CDR2 SFDVKD. The CDR3 covers 13 residues.

The sequencing sample was made of PBMCs or T cells enriched from blood (not recorded which). The origin of this receptor is a woman aged 45-65 years who had recovered from COVID-19. The J gene is TRBJ1-2, the V gene TRBV24-1, with D tentatively TRBD1 (5 bases). As DNA, the CDR3 is TGTGCCACCGATGGCAGGGCATTTCATGGCTACACCTTC. Residues: CATDGRAFHGYTF.